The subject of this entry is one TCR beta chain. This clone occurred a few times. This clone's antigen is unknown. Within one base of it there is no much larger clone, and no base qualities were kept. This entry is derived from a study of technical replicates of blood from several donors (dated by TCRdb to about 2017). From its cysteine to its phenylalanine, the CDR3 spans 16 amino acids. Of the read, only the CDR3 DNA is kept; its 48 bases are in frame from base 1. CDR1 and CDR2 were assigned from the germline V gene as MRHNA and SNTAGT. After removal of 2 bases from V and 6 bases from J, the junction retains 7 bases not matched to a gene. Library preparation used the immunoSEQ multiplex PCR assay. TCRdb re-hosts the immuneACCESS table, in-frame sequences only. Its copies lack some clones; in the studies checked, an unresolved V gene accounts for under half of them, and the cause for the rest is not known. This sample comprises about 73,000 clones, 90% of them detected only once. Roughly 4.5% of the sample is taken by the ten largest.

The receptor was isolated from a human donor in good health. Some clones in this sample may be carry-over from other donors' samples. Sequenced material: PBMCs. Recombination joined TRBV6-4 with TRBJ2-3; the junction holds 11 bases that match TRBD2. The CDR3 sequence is CASSDLTSGDLDTQYF. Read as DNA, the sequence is TGTGCCAGCAGTGACCTGACTAGCGGGGATCTGGATACGCAGTATTTT.